Shown below are 23 T cell receptor beta chains from a single sample sequenced in a study of CD8+ T cells in alopecia areata. Extracted from the samples, RNA was reverse transcribed into cDNA to serve as the sequencing template. The table came from immunoSEQ multiplex PCR; TCRdb's copy has only in-frame clones and leaves some out. The sample is made up of some 120,000 clones, none counted only once. Sequencing was carried out using lesional skin. The receptors originated from a C3H/HeJ mouse with alopecia areata. The strain's MHC: H2-k.

This clone was counted between two and nine times. Genes and germline come from the mouse. The observed sequence ends 4 residues before the CDR3 terminus, with the missing tail filled in from the germline J gene. This sequence joins TRBV1 and TRBJ2-5; the match to TRBD2 covers 12 bases. This CDR3 region has 15 residues. The germline V gene has CDR1 NSQYPW and CDR2 LRSPGD (reference sequence). CDR3 bases read: TGCACCTGCAGTGAAGACTGGGGGGGCGAGGAC. This gives the protein CTCSEDWGGED. In full, the CDR3 is CTCSEDWGGEDTQYF. Filled out from reference TRBV1 and TRBJ2-5, the complete variable domain reads VTLLEQNPRWRLVPRGQAVNLRCILKNSQYPWMSWYQQDLQKQLQWLFTLRSPGDKEVKSLPGADYLATRVTDTELRLQVANMSQGRTLYCTCSEDWGGEDTQYFGPGTRLLVL.

This clone showed up just a few times. Each gene name is a mouse one. The read ends 4 residues early relative to the CDR3; the germline J gene fills the gap. The chain recombines TRBV16 with TRBJ2-3, with TRBD1 identical over 12 bases. This CDR3 spans 16 amino acids. Germline-derived CDR1 and CDR2 are SGHSA and FRNQAP. With V trimmed by 5 bases and J by 1 base, 4 bases remained unmatched. This CDR3 is CASSPGTGGGAETLYF. The CDR3 bases that were read are TGTGCAAGCAGCCCCGGGACAGGGGGCGGTGCAGAA.

Comments on this clone: Mouse germline and gene names are used. Read data end 4 residues before the CDR3 end; the end is taken from the germline J gene. This chain uses TRBV13-1 with TRBJ2-7; 8 bases fit TRBD2. The junction had 5 bases not matched to a gene; V was cut back by 0 bases and J by 0 bases. There are 16 residues in the CDR3. The germline V gene encodes CDR1 NSHNY and CDR2 SYGAGN. CDR3 protein: CASSDAPTGGSYEQYF. The sequenced CDR3 bases are TGTGCCAGCAGTGATGCCCCTACTGGGGGCTCCTAT.

In this sample, this clone turned up a few times. Gene names refer to mouse genes. With the read ending 4 residues before the CDR3 end, the germline J gene is used to fill in that end. The J gene is TRBJ1-1, the V gene TRBV13-1, with a possible D match to TRBD1 (6 bases). This CDR3 has 14 amino acids. CDR1 NSHNY and CDR2 SYGAGN come from the germline V gene. This CDR3 is CASSPHREGTEVFF. The sequenced part of the CDR3 DNA is TGTGCCAGCAGTCCCCACAGGGAAGGGACA.

This clone was detected a few times. Mouse gene names apply. Read sequence stops 4 residues before the CDR3 end, and the germline J gene provides the missing end. V gene TRBV31 combines with J gene TRBJ1-1; weak D call: TRBD1 (6 bases). CDR1 is GKSSPN, CDR2 SITVG, per germline. The V end lost 2 bases, the J end lost 1 base, and 8 bases lay between the germline ends. This CDR3 contains 13 residues. CDR3 protein: CAWSAQGNTEVFF. The sequenced part of the CDR3 DNA is TGTGCCTGGAGTGCACAGGGAAACACA.

In this sample, this clone turned up a few times. Here the gene names and germline are mouse. Read coverage stops 4 residues before the CDR3 terminus; the germline J gene supplies the remainder. The chain combines TRBV13-3 with TRBJ2-4, with 9 nucleotides matching TRBD2. Germline V gene data show CDR1 as NNHDY and CDR2 as SYVADS. The CDR3 spans 15 residues. Unmatched junction bases numbered 4, after V lost 2 bases and J lost 3 bases. The covered CDR3 bases are TGTGCCAGCAGTGAAGCCGGGACTGGGCAAAAC. This encodes CASSEAGTGQN. The CDR3 in its entirety is CASSEAGTGQNTLYF.

This clone has just a few counts. The gene symbols are mouse symbols. The read ends 4 residues before the CDR3 terminus; that terminus is restored from the germline J gene. The chain employs TRBV1 and TRBJ1-2; TRBD1 is a possible D gene (5 bases). Germline CDR1 is NSQYPW and CDR2 is LRSPGD (reference sequence). V gave up 0 bases and J gave up 2 bases, with 10 bases separating them. This CDR3 is 15 amino acids long. The CDR3 reads CTCSADGGGNSDYTF. The CDR3 DNA, read in part, is TGCACCTGCAGTGCAGATGGGGGAGGGAACTCC. The variable domain in full, completed from reference TRBV1 and TRBJ1-2, reads VTLLEQNPRWRLVPRGQAVNLRCILKNSQYPWMSWYQQDLQKQLQWLFTLRSPGDKEVKSLPGADYLATRVTDTELRLQVANMSQGRTLYCTCSADGGGNSDYTFGSGTRLLVI.

This clone has only a few counts. The germline and genes are mouse ones. The DNA ends 4 residues before the CDR3 does, and the rest of the CDR3 is filled in from the germline J gene. This chain links TRBV19 with TRBJ2-2; D call uncertain. CDR1 is FNHDT and CDR2 is SITEND in the germline V gene (reference sequence). V was trimmed by 1 base and J by 6 bases, leaving 7 bases between them. The CDR3 is 13 amino acids. The sequenced CDR3 bases are TGTGCCAGCAGTATACTGCAGCCCGGG. Its translation: CASSILQPG. The entire CDR3 sequence reads CASSILQPGQLYF. Based on the CDR3 plus reference TRBV19 and TRBJ2-2, the full variable domain is GGIITQTPKFLIGQEGQKLTLKCQQNFNHDTMYWYRQDSGKGLRLIYYSITENDLQKGDLSEGYDASREKKSSFSLTVTSAQKNEMAVFLCASSILQPGQLYFGEGSKLTVL.

To note about this clone: Gene names are mouse gene names. The sequence runs out 4 residues before the end of the CDR3; the remainder is reconstructed from the germline J gene. V and J are TRBV1 and TRBJ2-1; 9 nucleotides line up with TRBD2. The germline V gene encodes CDR1 NSQYPW and CDR2 LRSPGD (reference sequence). The CDR3 covers 17 residues. Trimming at V came to 1 base and at J to 1 base, leaving 5 bases not matched to a gene. The sequenced part of the CDR3 DNA is TGCACCTGCAGTGCAGCCCGGGACTGGGAGAACTATGCT. Its translation is CTCSAARDWENYA. The whole CDR3 is CTCSAARDWENYAEQFF.

In regard to this clone: The gene names given are mouse names. Read sequence stops 4 residues before the CDR3 end, and the germline J gene provides the missing end. The chain recombines TRBV13-1 with TRBJ1-2; D possibly corresponds to TRBD1 (5 bases). CDR1 is NSHNY, CDR2 SYGAGN, per germline. Trimming took off 0 bases at V and 2 bases at J, with 11 bases between the two ends. The CDR3 is 15 amino acids. The CDR3 sequence is CASSDASGRNSDYTF. The CDR3 bases that were read are TGTGCCAGCAGTGATGCGTCAGGGAGGAACTCC.

With respect to this clone: The listed genes are named as in mouse. The observed sequence ends 4 residues before the CDR3 terminus, with the missing tail filled in from the germline J gene. The genes are TRBV1 and TRBJ1-4, with 9 nucleotides matching TRBD1. Germline CDR1 is NSQYPW and CDR2 is LRSPGD (reference sequence). This CDR3 has 14 residues. CDR3 bases read: TGCACCTGCAACCCGGGACAGGGATCCGAA. It translates to CTCNPGQGSE. The full CDR3 is CTCNPGQGSERLFF.

The sample holds a few counts of this clone. The gene names here belong to mouse. CDR3 bases read: TGTGCCAGCAGTGATGCAGGCCTGAGGGACACA. Its translation: CASSDAGLRDT. The whole CDR3 reads CASSDAGLRDTEVFF. J is TRBJ1-1 and V is TRBV13-1; D ambiguous. The CDR3 is cut off 4 residues early in the read; its end comes from the germline J gene. The CDR3 spans 15 residues. Germline-derived CDR1 and CDR2 are NSHNY and SYGAGN. V dropped 0 bases and J dropped 3 bases, with 12 bases sitting between them.

In regard to this clone: Gene names are mouse gene names. Coverage ceases 4 residues before the CDR3 finishes, and the germline J gene fills in the end. The V gene is TRBV1, the J gene TRBJ2-4, with TRBD2 matching over 14 bases. The germline gives CDR1 NSQYPW, CDR2 LRSPGD (reference sequence). The CDR3 consists of 17 residues. V shed 3 bases and J 1 base; nucleotides not matched to a gene: 3. CDR3 in amino acids: CTCSAGLGGRRQNTLYF. Partial CDR3 DNA: TGCACCTGCAGTGCGGGACTGGGGGGGCGCCGTCAAAAC.

Only a few counts were recorded for this clone. Mouse gene names and germline throughout. The CDR3 end lies 4 residues beyond the end of the read and is filled in from the germline J gene. V gene TRBV13-3 combines with J gene TRBJ2-3, with 14 bases matching TRBD2. Germline lookup yields CDR1 NNHDY and CDR2 SYVADS. V lost 4 bases, J lost 0 bases, and 4 bases stayed unmatched. The length of the CDR3 is 17 residues. The sequenced CDR3 bases are TGTGCCAGCAGTTCGGGACTGGGGGGGCTGAGTGCAGAA. This codes for CASSSGLGGLSAE. The entire CDR3 reads CASSSGLGGLSAETLYF.

Regarding this clone: Any gene name here is a mouse gene name. The CDR3 protein is CASSMIPTINQDTQYF. The CDR3 bases that were read are TGTGCCAGCAGTATGATCCCGACAATTAACCAAGAC. The chain uses TRBV19 and TRBJ2-5; D remains ambiguous. The read finishes 4 residues shy of the CDR3 end, and the germline J gene is used to complete it. The germline V and J ends were trimmed by 2 bases and 0 bases, with 13 bases remaining between them. Germline V gene sequence: CDR1 FNHDT, CDR2 SITEND (reference sequence). This CDR3 region has 16 residues.

This clone has more than one count but fewer than ten. At residue 12, the TCRdb amino acid sequence and the translated nucleotide sequence differ, so the protein here is the DNA translation. Mouse gene names and germline throughout. The CDR3 end lies 3 residues beyond the end of the read and is filled in from the germline J gene. The chain joins TRBV1 to TRBJ1-3; D may be TRBD1 (6 bases). The CDR3 totals 15 residues. The germline V and J ends were trimmed by 3 bases and 2 bases, with 11 bases remaining between them. Germline-derived CDR1 and CDR2 are NSQYPW and LRSPGD (reference sequence). CDR3 in amino acids: CTCSARAGAGNTLYF. CDR3 bases read: TGCACCTGCAGTGCGCGGGCAGGGGCTGGAAATACG.

To note about this clone: The TCRdb protein and the DNA translation do not line up at residue 13; the protein shown here was made by translating the DNA. Gene names and germline match the mouse. The read terminates 3 residues ahead of where the CDR3 ends, so the germline J gene completes it. This sequence joins TRBV19 and TRBJ1-6; D is possibly TRBD1 (5 bases). TRBJ1-6 is reported as an ORF; its role is uncertain. This CDR3 comprises 16 residues. Trimming took 0 bases from V and 5 from J, leaving 12 bases between them. CDR1 and CDR2 from the germline V gene are FNHDT and SITEND (reference sequence). Incomplete CDR3 DNA: TGTGCCAGCAGTATAGTTCCAGGGCGGGATAATTCGCCC. It translates to CASSIVPGRDNSP. The whole CDR3 sequence reads CASSIVPGRDNSPLYF.

This clone was observed many times. Gene labels here are mouse ones. Sequencing ends 4 residues short of the CDR3 end; the germline J gene provides the rest. The V gene is TRBV1, the J gene TRBJ2-3; 7 bases are a match to TRBD2. V was pared by 0 bases and J by 1 base, with 4 bases of the junction left unmatched. This CDR3 has 16 residues. CDR1 NSQYPW and CDR2 LRSPGD come from the germline V gene (reference sequence). The CDR3 protein is CTCSADKTGGAETLYF. CDR3 bases read: TGCACCTGCAGTGCAGATAAAACTGGGGGTGCAGAA. Using reference TRBV1 and TRBJ2-3 for the parts outside the CDR3, the full variable domain is VTLLEQNPRWRLVPRGQAVNLRCILKNSQYPWMSWYQQDLQKQLQWLFTLRSPGDKEVKSLPGADYLATRVTDTELRLQVANMSQGRTLYCTCSADKTGGAETLYFGSGTRLTVL.

This clone appeared a few times. Gene names and germline refer to mouse. The CDR3 loop is CASTRTGYAEQFF. The CDR3 DNA, read in part, is TGTGCCAGCACCCGGACAGGGTATGCT. The genes are TRBV19 and TRBJ2-1, with 8 bases lining up with TRBD1. Coverage ceases 4 residues before the CDR3 finishes, and the germline J gene fills in the end. V shed 6 bases and J 4 bases; nucleotides not matched to a gene: 3. The CDR3 consists of 13 residues. Germline-derived CDR1 and CDR2 are FNHDT and SITEND (reference sequence).

About this clone: Germline and genes: mouse. The read ends 4 residues before the CDR3 terminus; that terminus is restored from the germline J gene. The chain recombines TRBV1 with TRBJ2-7; 10 bases are a match to TRBD1. V trimming: 5 bases; J trimming: 0 bases; junction bases outside the gene matches: 4. The CDR3 spans 15 residues. CDR1 NSQYPW and CDR2 LRSPGD come from the germline V gene (reference sequence). The CDR3 protein is CTCSFRQGASYEQYF. The CDR3 DNA, read in part, is TGCACCTGCAGTTTCCGACAGGGGGCCTCCTAT. Complete variable domain (other parts from reference TRBV1 and TRBJ2-7): VTLLEQNPRWRLVPRGQAVNLRCILKNSQYPWMSWYQQDLQKQLQWLFTLRSPGDKEVKSLPGADYLATRVTDTELRLQVANMSQGRTLYCTCSFRQGASYEQYFGPGTRLTVL.

Comments on this clone: Gene names and germline match the mouse. The CDR3 end falls 4 residues outside the read, so it is completed with the germline J gene. The rearrangement joins TRBV13-1 to TRBJ2-1; 8 nucleotides match TRBD2. J gave up 4 bases and V 1 base, and 4 bases lay outside the gene matches. The CDR3 extends over 15 amino acids. Germline V gene lookup returns CDR1 NSHNY and CDR2 SYGAGN. The CDR3 bases that were read are TGTGCCAGCAGTGATTGGGGGGGTGTTTATGCT. Protein product: CASSDWGGVYA. The CDR3 in its entirety is CASSDWGGVYAEQFF.

This clone was counted only a few times. Any gene name here is a mouse gene name. The CDR3 end lies 4 residues beyond the end of the read and is filled in from the germline J gene. This rearrangement joins TRBV1 to TRBJ1-4; 9 bases fit TRBD1. Germline assignment: CDR1 NSQYPW and CDR2 LRSPGD (reference sequence). The CDR3 runs 16 residues. CDR3 DNA (partial): TGCACCTGCAGTGCATCCCGGGACAGGGAGCCCGAA. As protein: CTCSASRDREPE. The CDR3 reads in full as CTCSASRDREPERLFF.

Points on this clone: The listed genes are named as in mouse. The covered CDR3 bases are TGTGCCAGCAGTGATTGGGACAGGGGGAGCTCCTAT. Its translation: CASSDWDRGSSY. The full CDR3 reads CASSDWDRGSSYEQYF. The chain couples TRBV13-1 to TRBJ2-7, with 11 bases identical to TRBD1. The read falls 4 residues short of the CDR3 end, and the missing part is taken from the germline J gene. The CDR3 consists of 16 residues. Trimming removed 1 base from V and 0 bases from J; junction bases left unmatched: 3. The germline V gene encodes CDR1 NSHNY and CDR2 SYGAGN.